This T cell receptor beta chain was sequenced for a study of T-cell memory formation after mild COVID-19. Overall study results and limits: The appearance of some responding clones in pre-infection memory suggested that cross-reactive memory joined. Mainly CM and EM harbored the contracting CD4+ clones; mainly EMRA harbored the CD8+ ones.

This CDR3 region has 13 residues. V was trimmed by 3 bases and J by 8 bases, leaving 13 bases between them. Concerning this clonotype itself: Its cognate antigen is unknown.

Each CDR3 protein is one row after TCRdb ran MiXCR on the 5' RACE reads. The table includes approximately 350,000 distinct CDR3 sequences, 28% detected once. The receptor was isolated from an adult woman who had mild COVID-19 (a few samples of this study predate the infection). Cell type and time point are not known. The chain has TRBV12-3 or TRBV12-4 and TRBJ1-2; unclear D gene. Sequenced material: PBMCs or a T cell subset sorted from them (not recorded which). The CDR3 here is CASSFVVDSGYTF. In nucleotides, the CDR3 is TGTGCCAGCAGTTTCGTGGTAGATTCGGGCTACACCTTC.